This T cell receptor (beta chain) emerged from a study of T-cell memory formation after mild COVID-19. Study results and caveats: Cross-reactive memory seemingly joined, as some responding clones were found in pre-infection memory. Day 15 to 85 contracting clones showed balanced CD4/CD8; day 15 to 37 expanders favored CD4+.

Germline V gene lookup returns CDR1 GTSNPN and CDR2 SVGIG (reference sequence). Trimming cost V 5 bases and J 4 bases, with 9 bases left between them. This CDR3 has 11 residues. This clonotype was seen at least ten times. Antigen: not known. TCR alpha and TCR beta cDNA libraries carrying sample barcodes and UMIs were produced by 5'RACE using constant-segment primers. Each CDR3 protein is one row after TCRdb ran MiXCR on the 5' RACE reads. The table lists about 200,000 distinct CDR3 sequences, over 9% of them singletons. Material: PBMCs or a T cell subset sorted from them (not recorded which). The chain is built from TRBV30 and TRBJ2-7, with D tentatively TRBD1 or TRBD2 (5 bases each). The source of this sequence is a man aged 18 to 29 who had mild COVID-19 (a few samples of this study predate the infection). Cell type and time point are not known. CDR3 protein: CAWGDLYEQYF. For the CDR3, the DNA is TGTGCCTGGGGGGACCTTTACGAGCAGTACTTC.